A single T cell receptor (beta chain) is shown here with its context. The germline V gene encodes CDR1 SGHRS and CDR2 YFSETQ. Trimming took 5 bases from V and 2 from J, leaving 14 bases between them. This CDR3 is 15 amino acids long. The sample is drawn from a study of blood T cell repertoires in COVID-19. Study summary: PBMCs, B-cell-depleted T cells, or T cells were the source of the cDNA or gDNA that made up the material.

Data came from immunoSEQ multiplex PCR; TCRdb stores just in-frame clones and leaves some out. The sample has around 300,000 clones, nearly 90% seen once. The chain combines TRBV5-1 with TRBJ2-1; the D is unclear. What was sequenced was PBMCs or T cells enriched from blood (not recorded which). This TCR was recovered from a woman aged 18-29 years with acute COVID-19. CDR3 sequence: CASRSVTQAYNEQFF. The CDR3 nucleotides are TGCGCCAGCAGATCAGTGACTCAAGCCTACAATGAGCAGTTCTTC.